The clone carrying this TCR beta chain was counted only a few times. This sample was taken from a study of blood T cell repertoires in COVID-19. Study context: Acute and convalescent COVID-19 samples came from the United States, Italy and Spain. In each case, the material was cDNA or gDNA derived from T cells, B-cell-depleted T cells, or PBMCs.

The assay was immunoSEQ multiplex PCR, and TCRdb's table has in-frame clones only and misses some. There are 80,000 to 100,000 clones in the sample; approximately 79% occur only once, and around 4% lies in the top ten. CDR3 length: 15 amino acids. The ends were cut back, 3 bases at V and 8 bases at J, with 17 bases in the middle. Germline V gene lookup returns CDR1 MNHNS and CDR2 SASEGT. The origin of this receptor is a man between 65 and 85 years old with COVID-19, enrolled during active disease. The sequenced material came from peripheral blood. The genes are TRBV6-1 and TRBJ2-1; D is possibly TRBD2 (8 bases). This CDR3 reads CASSDPGGGIDEQFF. CDR3 in DNA: TGTGCCAGCAGTGACCCGGGAGGGGGCATCGATGAGCAGTTCTTC.